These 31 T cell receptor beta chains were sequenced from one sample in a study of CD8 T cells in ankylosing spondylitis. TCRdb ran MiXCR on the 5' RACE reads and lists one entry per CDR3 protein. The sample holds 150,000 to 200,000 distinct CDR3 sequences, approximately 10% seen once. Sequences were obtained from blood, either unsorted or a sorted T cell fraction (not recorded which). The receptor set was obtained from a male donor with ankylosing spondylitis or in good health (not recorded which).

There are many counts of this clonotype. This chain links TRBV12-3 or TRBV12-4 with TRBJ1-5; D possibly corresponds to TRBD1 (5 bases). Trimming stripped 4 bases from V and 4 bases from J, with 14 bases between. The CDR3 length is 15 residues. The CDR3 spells CASSSQGSGNQPQHF. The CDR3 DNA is TGTGCCAGCAGTTCCCAGGGAAGCGGAAATCAGCCCCAGCATTTT.

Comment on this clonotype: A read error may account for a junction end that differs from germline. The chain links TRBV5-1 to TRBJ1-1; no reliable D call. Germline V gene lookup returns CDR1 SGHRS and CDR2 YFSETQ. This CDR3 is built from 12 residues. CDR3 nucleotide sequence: TGCGTCAGCAGCTTGGATAGGGTTGAAGCTTTCTTT. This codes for CVSSLDRVEAFF.

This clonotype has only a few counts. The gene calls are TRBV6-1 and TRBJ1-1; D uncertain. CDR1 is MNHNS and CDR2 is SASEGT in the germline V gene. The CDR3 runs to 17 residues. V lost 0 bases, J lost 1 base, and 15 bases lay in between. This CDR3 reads CASSEAPFQISNTEAFF. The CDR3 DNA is TGTGCCAGCAGTGAAGCGCCATTCCAAATTTCGAACACTGAAGCTTTCTTT.

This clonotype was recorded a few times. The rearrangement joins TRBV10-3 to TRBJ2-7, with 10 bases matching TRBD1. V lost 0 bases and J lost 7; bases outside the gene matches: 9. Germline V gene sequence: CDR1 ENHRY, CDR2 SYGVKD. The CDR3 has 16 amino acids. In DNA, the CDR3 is TGTGCCATCAGTGAGTCCGCTTTCGGGACAGGGGAAGAGCAGTACTTC. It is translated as CAISESAFGTGEEQYF.

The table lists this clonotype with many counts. The CDR3 nucleotides are TGTGCCACCAGTGAGTTTAATGAGCAGTTCTTC. Its protein is CATSEFNEQFF. The V and J genes are TRBV24-1 and TRBJ2-1, with D unclear. The germline gives CDR1 KGHDR, CDR2 SFDVKD. The CDR3 covers 11 residues. Trimming cost V 4 bases and J 7 bases, with 4 bases left between them.

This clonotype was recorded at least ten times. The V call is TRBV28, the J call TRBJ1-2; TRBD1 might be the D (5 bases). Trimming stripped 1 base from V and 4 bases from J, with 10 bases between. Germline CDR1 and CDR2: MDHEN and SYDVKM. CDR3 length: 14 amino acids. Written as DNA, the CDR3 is TGTGCCAGCAGTTTATCCAGGGTCACCTATGGCTACACCTTC. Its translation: CASSLSRVTYGYTF.

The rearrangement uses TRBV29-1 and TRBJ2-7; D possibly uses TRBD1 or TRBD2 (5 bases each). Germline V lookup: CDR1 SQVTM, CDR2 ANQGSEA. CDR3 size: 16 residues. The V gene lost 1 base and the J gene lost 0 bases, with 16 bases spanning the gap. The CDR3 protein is CSVEVPGTEISYEQYF. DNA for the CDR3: TGCAGCGTTGAAGTGCCTGGGACCGAGATCTCCTACGAGCAGTACTTC.

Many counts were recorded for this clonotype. The CDR3 region is CSVLSGIQGNEQFF. Here the CDR3 DNA reads TGCAGTGTGCTTAGCGGAATACAGGGGAATGAGCAGTTCTTC. The chain combines TRBV20-1 with TRBJ2-1, with a possible D match to TRBD1 (7 bases). Trimming removed 7 bases from V and 7 bases from J, with 20 bases in between. Germline lookup yields CDR1 DFQATT and CDR2 SNEGSKA (reference sequence). This CDR3 has 14 amino acids.

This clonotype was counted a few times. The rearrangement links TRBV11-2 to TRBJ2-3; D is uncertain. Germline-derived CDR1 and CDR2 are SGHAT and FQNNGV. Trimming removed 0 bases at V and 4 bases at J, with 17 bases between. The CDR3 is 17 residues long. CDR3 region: CASSLERAAGVPDTQYF. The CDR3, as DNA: TGTGCCAGCAGCTTAGAAAGGGCGGCTGGGGTCCCAGATACGCAGTATTTT.

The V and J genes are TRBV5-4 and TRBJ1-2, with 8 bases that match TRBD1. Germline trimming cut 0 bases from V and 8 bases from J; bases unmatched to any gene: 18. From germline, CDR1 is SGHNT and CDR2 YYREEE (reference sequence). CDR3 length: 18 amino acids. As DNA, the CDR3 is TGTGCCAGCAGCTTGGCTTTTTTGGCAGGGGGCACTTCGGGAGGCTACACCTTC. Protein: CASSLAFLAGGTSGGYTF.

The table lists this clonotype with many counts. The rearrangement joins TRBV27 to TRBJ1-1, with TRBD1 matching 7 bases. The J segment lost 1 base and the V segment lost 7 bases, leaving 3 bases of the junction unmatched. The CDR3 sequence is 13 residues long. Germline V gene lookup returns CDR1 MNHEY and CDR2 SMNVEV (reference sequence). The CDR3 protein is CASKGGRNTEAFF. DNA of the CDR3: TGTGCCAGCAAAGGGGGCAGGAACACTGAAGCTTTCTTT.

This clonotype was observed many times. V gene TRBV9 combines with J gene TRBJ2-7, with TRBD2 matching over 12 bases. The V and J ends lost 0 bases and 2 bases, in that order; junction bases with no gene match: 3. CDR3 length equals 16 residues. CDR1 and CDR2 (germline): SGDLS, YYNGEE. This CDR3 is CASSVGRLAGAYEQYF. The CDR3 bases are TGTGCCAGCAGCGTAGGGAGACTAGCGGGAGCCTACGAGCAGTACTTC.

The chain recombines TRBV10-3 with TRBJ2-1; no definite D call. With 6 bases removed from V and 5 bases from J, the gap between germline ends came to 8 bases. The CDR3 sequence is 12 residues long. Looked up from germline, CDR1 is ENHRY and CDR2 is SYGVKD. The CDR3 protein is CAISGPNNEQFF. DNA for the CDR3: TGTGCCATCAGCGGACCCAACAATGAGCAGTTCTTC.

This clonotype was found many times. This chain's CDR3 is CASSRGDRAAEAFF. DNA of the CDR3: TGTGCCAGCAGTCGAGGGGACAGGGCGGCTGAAGCTTTCTTT. The V call is TRBV12-3 or TRBV12-4, the J call TRBJ1-1; 9 nucleotides align to TRBD1. Unmatched junction bases numbered 7, after V lost 5 bases and J lost 6 bases. The CDR3 has 14 residues.

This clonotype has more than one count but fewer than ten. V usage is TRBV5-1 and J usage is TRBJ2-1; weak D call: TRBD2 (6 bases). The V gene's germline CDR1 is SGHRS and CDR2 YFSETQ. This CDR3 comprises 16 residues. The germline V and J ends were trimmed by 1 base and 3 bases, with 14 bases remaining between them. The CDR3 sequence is CASSLLVAEHYNEQFF. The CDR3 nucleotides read TGCGCCAGCAGCTTGTTGGTAGCGGAACACTACAATGAGCAGTTCTTC.

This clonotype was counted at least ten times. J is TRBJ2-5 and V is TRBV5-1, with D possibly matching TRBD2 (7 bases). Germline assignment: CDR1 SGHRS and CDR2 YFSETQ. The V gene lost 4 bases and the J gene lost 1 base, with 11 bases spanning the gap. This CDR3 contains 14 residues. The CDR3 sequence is CASSSGTLQETQYF. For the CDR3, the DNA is TGCGCCAGCAGCAGCGGGACACTCCAAGAGACCCAGTACTTC.

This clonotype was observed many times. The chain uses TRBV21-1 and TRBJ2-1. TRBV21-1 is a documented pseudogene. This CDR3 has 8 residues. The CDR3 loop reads CARGEQFF. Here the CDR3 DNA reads TGTGCCAGAGGTGAGCAGTTCTTC.

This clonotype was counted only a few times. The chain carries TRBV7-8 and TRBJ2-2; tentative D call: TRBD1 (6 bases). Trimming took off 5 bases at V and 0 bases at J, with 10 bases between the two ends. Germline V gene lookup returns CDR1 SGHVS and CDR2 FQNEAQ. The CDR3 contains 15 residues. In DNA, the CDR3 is TGTGCCAGCAGCCGGGACATACCGAACACCGGGGAGCTGTTTTTT. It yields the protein CASSRDIPNTGELFF.

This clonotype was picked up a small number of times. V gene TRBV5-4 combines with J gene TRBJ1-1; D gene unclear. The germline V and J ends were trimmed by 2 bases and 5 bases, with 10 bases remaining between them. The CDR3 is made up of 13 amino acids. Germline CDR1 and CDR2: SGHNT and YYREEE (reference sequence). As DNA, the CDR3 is TGTGCCAGCAGCTTATGGGAGAATACTGAAGCTTTCTTT. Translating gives CASSLWENTEAFF. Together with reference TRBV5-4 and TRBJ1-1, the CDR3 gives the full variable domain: ETGVTQSPTHLIKTRGQQVTLRCSSQSGHNTVSWYQQALGQGPQFIFQYYREEENGRGNFPPRFSGLQFPNYSSELNVNALELDDSALYLCASSLWENTEAFFGQGTRLTVV.

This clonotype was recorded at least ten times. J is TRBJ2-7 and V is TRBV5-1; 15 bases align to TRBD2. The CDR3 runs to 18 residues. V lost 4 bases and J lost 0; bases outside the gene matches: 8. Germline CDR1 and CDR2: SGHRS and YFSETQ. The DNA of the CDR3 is TGCGCCAGCAGCCTCGGGACTAGCGGGGGGTTCAGCTCCTACGAGCAGTACTTC. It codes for CASSLGTSGGFSSYEQYF. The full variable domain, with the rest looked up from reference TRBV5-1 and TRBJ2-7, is KAGVTQTPRYLIKTRGQQVTLSCSPISGHRSVSWYQQTPGQGLQFLFEYFSETQRNKGNFPGRFSGRQFSNSRSEMNVSTLELGDSALYLCASSLGTSGGFSSYEQYFGPGTRLTVT.

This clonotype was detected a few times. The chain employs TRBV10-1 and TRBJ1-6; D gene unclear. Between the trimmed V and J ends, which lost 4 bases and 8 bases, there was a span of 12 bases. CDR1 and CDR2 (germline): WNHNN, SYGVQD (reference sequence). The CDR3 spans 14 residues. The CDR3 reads CASSAEGRDSPLHF. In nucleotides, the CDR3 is TGCGCCAGCAGTGCCGAGGGAAGGGATTCACCCCTCCACTTT.

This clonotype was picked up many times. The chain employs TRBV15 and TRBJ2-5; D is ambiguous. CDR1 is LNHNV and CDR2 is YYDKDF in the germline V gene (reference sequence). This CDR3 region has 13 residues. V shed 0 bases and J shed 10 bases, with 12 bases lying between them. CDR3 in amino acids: CATSRDYFGLQYF. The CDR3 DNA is TGTGCCACCAGCAGAGATTACTTCGGTCTCCAGTACTTC.

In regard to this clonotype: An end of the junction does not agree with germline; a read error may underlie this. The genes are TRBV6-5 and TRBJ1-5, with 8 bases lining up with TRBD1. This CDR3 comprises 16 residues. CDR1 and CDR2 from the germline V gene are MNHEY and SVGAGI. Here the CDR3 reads CVSSYLGQERNQPQHF. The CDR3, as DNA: TGTGTCAGCAGTTACTTGGGACAGGAGCGCAATCAGCCCCAGCATTTT.

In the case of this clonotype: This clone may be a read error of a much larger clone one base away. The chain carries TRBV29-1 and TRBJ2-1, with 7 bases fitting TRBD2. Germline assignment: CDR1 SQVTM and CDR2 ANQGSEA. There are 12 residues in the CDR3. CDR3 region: CNVGGGPNEQFF. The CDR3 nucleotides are TGCAACGTTGGGGGAGGGCCCAATGAGCAGTTCTTC.

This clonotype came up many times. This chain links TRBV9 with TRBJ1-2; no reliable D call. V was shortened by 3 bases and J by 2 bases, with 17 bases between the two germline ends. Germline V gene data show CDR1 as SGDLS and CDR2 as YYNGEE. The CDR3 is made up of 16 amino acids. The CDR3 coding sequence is TGTGCCAGCAGCGGGTCTCGTGTCAGCCGAAACTATGGCTACACCTTC. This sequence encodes CASSGSRVSRNYGYTF.

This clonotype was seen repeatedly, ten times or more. CDR3: CASSPTSGTGGTEAFF. The CDR3 coding sequence is TGTGCCAGCAGCCCAACATCCGGGACAGGGGGGACTGAAGCTTTCTTT. V gene TRBV4-2 combines with J gene TRBJ1-1; 11 positions agree with TRBD1. In germline, CDR1 is LGHNA, CDR2 YNFKEQ. The length of the CDR3 is 16 residues. Losses at the gene ends were 4 bases for V and 5 bases for J; bases not matched to a gene: 9.

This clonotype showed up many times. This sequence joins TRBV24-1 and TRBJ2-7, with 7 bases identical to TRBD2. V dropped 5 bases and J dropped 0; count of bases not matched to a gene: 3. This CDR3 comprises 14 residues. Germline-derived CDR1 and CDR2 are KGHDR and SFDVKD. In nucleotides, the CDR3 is TGTGCCACCAGTGGGGAGGGTCCCTCCTACGAGCAGTACTTC. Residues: CATSGEGPSYEQYF.

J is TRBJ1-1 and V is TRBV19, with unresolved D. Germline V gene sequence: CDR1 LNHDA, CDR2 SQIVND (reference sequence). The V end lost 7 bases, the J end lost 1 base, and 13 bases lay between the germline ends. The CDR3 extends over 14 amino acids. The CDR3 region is CASKPGPGNTEAFF. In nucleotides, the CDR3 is TGTGCCAGTAAGCCGGGCCCGGGGAACACTGAAGCTTTCTTT.

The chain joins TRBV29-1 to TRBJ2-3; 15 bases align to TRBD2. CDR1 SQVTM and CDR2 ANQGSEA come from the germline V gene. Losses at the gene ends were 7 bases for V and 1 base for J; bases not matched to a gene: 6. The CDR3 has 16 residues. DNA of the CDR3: TGCAGCGAAGGACTAGCGGGAGGGCCTGGCACAGATACGCAGTATTTT. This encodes CSEGLAGGPGTDTQYF.

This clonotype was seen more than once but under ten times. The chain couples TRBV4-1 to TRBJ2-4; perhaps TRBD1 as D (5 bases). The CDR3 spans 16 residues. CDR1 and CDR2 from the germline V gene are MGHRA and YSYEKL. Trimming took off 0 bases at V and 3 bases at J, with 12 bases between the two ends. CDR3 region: CASSQDVGLGKNIQYF. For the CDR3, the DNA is TGCGCCAGCAGCCAAGATGTGGGGCTGGGCAAAAACATTCAGTACTTC.

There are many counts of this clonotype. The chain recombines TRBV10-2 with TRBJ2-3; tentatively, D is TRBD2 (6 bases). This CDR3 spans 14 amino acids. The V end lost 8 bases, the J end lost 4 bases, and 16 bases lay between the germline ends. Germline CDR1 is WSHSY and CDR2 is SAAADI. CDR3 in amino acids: CASGLQPTADTQYF. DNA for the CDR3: TGCGCCAGCGGACTACAGCCTACGGCAGATACGCAGTATTTT.